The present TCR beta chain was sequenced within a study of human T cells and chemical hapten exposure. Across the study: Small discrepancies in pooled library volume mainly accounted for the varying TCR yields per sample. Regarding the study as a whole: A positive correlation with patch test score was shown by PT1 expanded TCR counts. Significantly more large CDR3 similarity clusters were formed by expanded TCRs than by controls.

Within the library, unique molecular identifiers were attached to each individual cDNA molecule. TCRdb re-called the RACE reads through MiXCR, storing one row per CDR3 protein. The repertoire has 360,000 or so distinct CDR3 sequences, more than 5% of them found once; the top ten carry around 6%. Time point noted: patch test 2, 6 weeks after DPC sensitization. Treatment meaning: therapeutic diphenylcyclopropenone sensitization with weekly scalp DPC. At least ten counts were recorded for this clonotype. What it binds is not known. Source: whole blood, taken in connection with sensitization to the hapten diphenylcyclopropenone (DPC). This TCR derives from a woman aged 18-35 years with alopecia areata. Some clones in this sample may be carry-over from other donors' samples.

As DNA, the CDR3 is TGTGCCAGCGGACGAATCCTGACTGGGGCCAACGTCCTGACTTTC. Amino acid sequence: CASGRILTGANVLTF. V and J are TRBV6-2 or TRBV6-3 and TRBJ2-6; no clear D. CDR1 and CDR2 from the germline V gene are MNHEY and SVGEGT. The CDR3 extends over 15 amino acids. Trimming cost V 8 bases and J 2 bases, with 13 bases left between them.